These 28 T cell receptor beta chains were all obtained from the same sample, sequenced in a study of cytomegalovirus exposure and HLA in healthy donors. PCR used 60 Vbeta primers and 13 Jbeta primers. The protocol was immunoSEQ multiplex PCR, while the TCRdb copy is restricted to in-frame clones and leaves out a portion. The sample records around 180,000 clones, approximately 84% being singletons. Material: PBMCs. The receptors were gathered from a boy aged 10-17 years in good health and CMV-seronegative.

The chain uses TRBV7-2 and TRBJ1-2; no reliable D call. This CDR3 has 16 residues. The ends were cut back, 3 bases at V and 0 bases at J, with 14 bases in the middle. Looked up from germline, CDR1 is SGHTA and CDR2 is FQGNSA. CDR3 residues: CASSFARRVSNYGYTF. In DNA, the CDR3 is TGTGCCAGCAGCTTCGCCAGGAGGGTGTCTAACTATGGCTACACCTTC.

The V and J genes are TRBV21-1 and TRBJ2-3; TRBD2, as called in the table, went unchecked against the DNA. TRBV21-1 is a pseudogene locus. This CDR3 contains 16 residues. The CDR3: CASSPPGRWRTDTQYF. The CDR3 coding sequence is TGTGCCAGCAGCCCTCCCGGCAGGTGGAGGACAGATACGCAGTATTTT.

The count of this clone is one. The V gene is TRBV9, the J gene TRBJ2-7, with 8 bases matching TRBD2. The trim removed 3 bases at V and 5 bases at J, leaving 10 bases unmatched. The CDR3 is 15 residues long. Germline CDR1 is SGDLS and CDR2 is YYNGEE. As DNA, the CDR3 is TGTGCCAGCAGCGCAAGTGGACTAGCATTCAACGAGCAGTACTTC. It codes for CASSASGLAFNEQYF.

The V gene is TRBV25-1, the J gene TRBJ2-2; D not certain. V was clipped by 3 bases and J by 0 bases, with 2 bases between them. CDR1 is MGHDK and CDR2 is SYGVNS in the germline V gene. The CDR3 has 13 amino acids. The CDR3 protein is CASSDANTGELFF. The CDR3 DNA follows: TGTGCCAGCAGTGACGCGAACACCGGGGAGCTGTTTTTT.

The gene calls are TRBV6-5 and TRBJ2-6; 7 bases match TRBD1. Unmatched junction bases numbered 1, after V lost 2 bases and J lost 0 bases. The CDR3 runs 16 residues. CDR1 MNHEY and CDR2 SVGAGI come from the germline V gene. The CDR3 protein is CASSYGDSSGANVLTF. The DNA of the CDR3 is TGTGCCAGCAGTTACGGGGACAGCTCTGGGGCCAACGTCCTGACTTTC.

The chain employs TRBV10-2 and TRBJ1-1, with 7 bases lining up with TRBD1. The CDR3 covers 14 residues. V shed 3 bases, J shed 10 bases, and the junction held 11 bases outside the gene matches. Germline V gene sequence: CDR1 WSHSY, CDR2 SAAADI. The CDR3 coding sequence is TGCGCCAGCAGTGATTTCCGACAGGGAGAGGTAGCTTTCTTT. It translates to CASSDFRQGEVAFF.

The rearrangement uses TRBV6-5 and TRBJ2-7; 7 bases match TRBD1. There are 14 residues in the CDR3. The V and J ends lost 2 bases and 5 bases, in that order; junction bases with no gene match: 6. CDR1 is MNHEY and CDR2 is SVGAGI in the germline V gene. CDR3 protein: CASSYTTDRDEQYF. CDR3 coding DNA: TGTGCCAGCAGTTACACGACCGACAGGGACGAGCAGTACTTC.

This chain joins TRBV19 and TRBJ1-1; D gene ambiguous. V lost 3 bases and J lost 2, with 10 bases in between. The germline gives CDR1 LNHDA, CDR2 SQIVND (reference sequence). The CDR3 spans 14 residues. The CDR3 region is CASSIDHRNTEAFF. In nucleotides, the CDR3 is TGTGCCAGTAGTATCGACCACAGAAACACTGAAGCTTTCTTT.

Concerning this clone: Other nucleotide sequences from this sample produce the same CDR3. In DNA, the CDR3 is TGTGCCAGCTCACCGGGCAGTTCCTACGAGCAGTACTTC. It is translated as CASSPGSSYEQYF. The chain carries TRBV18 and TRBJ2-7, with D hard to call. Between the trimmed V and J ends, which lost 3 bases and 1 base, there was a span of 7 bases. This CDR3 region has 13 residues. Germline-derived CDR1 and CDR2 are KGHSH and LQKENI.

V usage is TRBV5-4 and J usage is TRBJ2-5; 7 nucleotides match TRBD2. The germline V gene encodes CDR1 SGHNT and CDR2 YYREEE (reference sequence). The CDR3 sequence is 14 residues long. V shed 1 base and J 3 bases; nucleotides not matched to a gene: 3. The CDR3 spells CASSLSLAEETQYF. The CDR3 nucleotides read TGTGCCAGCAGCTTGAGTCTAGCGGAAGAGACCCAGTACTTC.

The gene calls are TRBV5-5 and TRBJ2-5; 7 bases are shared with TRBD1. CDR1 is SGHKS, CDR2 YYEKEE, per germline (reference sequence). After removal of 4 bases from V and 5 bases from J, the junction contained 11 bases not matched to a gene. This CDR3 region has 15 residues. The CDR3 region is CASSPTTGDAETQYF. CDR3 in DNA: TGTGCCAGCAGCCCTACAACAGGGGATGCCGAGACCCAGTACTTC.

In its sample, this clone was seen once. This rearrangement joins TRBV5-1 to TRBJ2-5; no reliable D call. The V gene's germline CDR1 is SGHRS and CDR2 YFSETQ. The CDR3 covers 14 residues. Trimming took 0 bases from V and 2 from J, leaving 8 bases between them. The CDR3 protein is CASSLGGAQETQYF. The CDR3 coding sequence is TGCGCCAGCAGCTTGGGTGGAGCACAAGAGACCCAGTACTTC.

This chain links TRBV13 with TRBJ1-2; 9 positions match TRBD1. CDR3 length: 15 amino acids. J was trimmed by 4 bases and V by 3 bases; bases with no gene match: 6. Germline values: CDR1 PRHDT, CDR2 FYEKMQ (reference sequence). CDR3 sequence (DNA): TGTGCCAGCAGCTTCTCCGACAGGGGGGTCTATGGCTACACCTTC. This translates into CASSFSDRGVYGYTF.

The chain combines TRBV27 with TRBJ2-4; TRBD2 might be the D (7 bases). Trimming removed 7 bases at V and 1 base at J, with 20 bases between. CDR3 length: 17 amino acids. In germline, CDR1 is MNHEY, CDR2 SMNVEV (reference sequence). Written as DNA, the CDR3 is TGTGCCAGCAAGGGGGGGGCAGGGACGATGGCCAAAAACATTCAGTACTTC. Protein sequence: CASKGGAGTMAKNIQYF.

This chain links TRBV5-3 with TRBJ2-2; TRBD1 might be the D (5 bases). TRBV5-3 has ORF status, its function being uncertain. Trimming pared 5 bases from V and 5 bases from J, leaving 7 bases between. There are 12 residues in the CDR3. The CDR3 sequence is CARSWTTGELFF. The DNA of the CDR3 is TGTGCCAGAAGTTGGACAACCGGGGAGCTGTTTTTT.

This chain connects TRBV7-3 to TRBJ2-1, with D perhaps TRBD1 (7 bases). CDR3 length: 17 residues. Germline V lookup: CDR1 SGHTA, CDR2 FQGTGA. V lost 5 bases and J 0 bases, leaving 17 bases between the germline ends. The CDR3 bases are TGTGCCAGCAGCCAGGGGGGCGGGCTTAGCTCCTACAATGAGCAGTTCTTC. This sequence encodes CASSQGGGLSSYNEQFF.

The chain joins TRBV5-1 to TRBJ1-5, with 8 bases matching TRBD1. V lost 3 bases, J lost 7 bases, and 6 bases stayed unmatched. Germline V lookup: CDR1 SGHRS, CDR2 YFSETQ. CDR3 size: 14 residues. CDR3 DNA sequence: TGCGCCAGCAGCTCGACAGGGGTTGGGCAGCCCCAGCATTTT. Protein sequence: CASSSTGVGQPQHF.

The chain is built from TRBV7-9 and TRBJ1-4; D gene ambiguous. Deletions cut 11 bases from V and 8 bases from J, with 12 bases between. The V gene's germline CDR1 is SEHNR and CDR2 FQNEAQ (reference sequence). This CDR3 is 11 amino acids long. The CDR3 DNA sequence: TGTGCCCTCCAGACGGGAGAAAAACTGTTTTTT. Its protein is CALQTGEKLFF.

The chain employs TRBV7-8 and TRBJ1-2; D is undetermined. The CDR3 contains 14 residues. The V gene's germline CDR1 is SGHVS and CDR2 FQNEAQ. V shed 1 base and J shed 4 bases, with 10 bases lying between them. CDR3: CASSLGQITYGYTF. Written as DNA, the CDR3 is TGTGCCAGCAGCTTAGGCCAGATTACCTATGGCTACACCTTC.

This clone was counted between two and nine times. The CDR3 DNA is TGTGCCAGCAGTGACTCGAAGGGGGAGCAGTACTTC. It is translated as CASSDSKGEQYF. The chain joins TRBV6-4 to TRBJ2-7; weak D call: TRBD1 (5 bases). The ends were cut back, 0 bases at V and 7 bases at J, with 7 bases in the middle. The CDR3 contains 12 residues. The germline V gene encodes CDR1 MRHNA and CDR2 SNTAGT.

This sequence joins TRBV6-4 and TRBJ1-2, with D possibly being TRBD1 (6 bases). Germline CDR1 and CDR2: MRHNA and SNTAGT. V was shortened by 5 bases and J by 1 base, with 14 bases between the two germline ends. This CDR3 comprises 15 residues. CDR3: CASSRTAQLNYGYTF. In DNA form, the CDR3 reads TGTGCCAGCAGTCGGACAGCTCAACTTAACTATGGCTACACCTTC.

This clone was found a few times. V and J are TRBV4-2 and TRBJ2-1; D ambiguous. V was cut by 0 bases and J by 9 bases, with 15 bases left in between. Per germline, CDR1 LGHNA and CDR2 YNFKEQ. The CDR3 sequence is 15 residues long. The chain's CDR3 is CASSQEGLLPGEQFF. The DNA for the CDR3 is TGTGCCAGCAGCCAAGAGGGTTTACTCCCGGGTGAGCAGTTCTTC.

The genes are TRBV5-6 and TRBJ1-1, with D perhaps matching TRBD1 (5 bases). The germline CDR1 and CDR2 sequences are SGHDT and YYEEEE. This CDR3 region has 12 residues. V was cut by 4 bases and J by 3 bases, with 7 bases left in between. CDR3 sequence (DNA): TGTGCCAGCAGCCTAGGGGACACTGAAGCTTTCTTT. This encodes CASSLGDTEAFF.

The gene calls are TRBV2 and TRBJ2-2; TRBD1 aligns across 7 bases. The CDR3 is 16 amino acids. V dropped 6 bases and J dropped 2; count of bases not matched to a gene: 9. CDR1 SNHLY and CDR2 FYNNEI come from the germline V gene. CDR3 bases: TGTGCCAGCAGCCATCGGGACAGCATTAACACCGGGGAGCTGTTTTTT. Translating gives CASSHRDSINTGELFF.

This chain links TRBV19 with TRBJ1-2; 9 nucleotides agree with TRBD1. Germline trimming cut 9 bases from V and 4 bases from J; bases unmatched to any gene: 6. CDR3 length: 13 residues. Germline loops: CDR1 LNHDA, CDR2 SQIVND (reference sequence). The CDR3 loop reads CARRDRVTYGYTF. The CDR3 bases are TGTGCCAGGAGGGACAGGGTGACCTATGGCTACACCTTC.

This chain joins TRBV30 and TRBJ1-5; possible D gene TRBD1, 6 bases. Deletions cut 5 bases from V and 4 bases from J, with 12 bases between. CDR1 and CDR2 from the germline V gene are GTSNPN and SVGIG (reference sequence). The CDR3 consists of 13 residues. This CDR3 is CAWSRTGNQPQHF. The CDR3 bases are TGTGCCTGGTCTCGAACAGGGAATCAGCCCCAGCATTTT.

The chain recombines TRBV30 with TRBJ1-3; D gene ambiguous. Germline CDR1 GTSNPN, CDR2 SVGIG (reference sequence). V was pared by 2 bases and J by 0 bases, with 8 bases between. The CDR3 runs to 14 residues. The CDR3 sequence: CAWSMRASGNTIYF. CDR3 DNA sequence: TGTGCCTGGAGTATGAGGGCCTCTGGAAACACCATATATTTT. The complete variable domain, with remaining parts taken from reference TRBV30 and TRBJ1-3, reads SQTIHQWPATLVQPVGSPLSLECTVEGTSNPNLYWYRQAAGRGLQLLFYSVGIGQISSEVPQNLSASRPQDRQFILSSKKLLLSDSGFYLCAWSMRASGNTIYFGEGSWLTVV.

V gene TRBV2 combines with J gene TRBJ2-2, with D uncertain. The CDR3 is 13 residues long. V lost 4 bases, J lost 4 bases, and 7 bases lay in between. Germline V gene lookup returns CDR1 SNHLY and CDR2 FYNNEI. DNA for the CDR3: TGTGCCAGCAGTGCACAGACCACCGGGGAGCTGTTTTTT. Translating it yields CASSAQTTGELFF.